The T cell receptor beta chain under discussion was sequenced for a study of OX40 agonist ivuxolimab in advanced cancers. As for the study in general: Dosing consisted of intravenous ivuxolimab at 0.01 to 10 mg/kg every 2 weeks. Past anti-PD-1, anti-PD-L1 or anti-CTLA-4 therapy was accepted, and approximately 40% had received some. Study-wide points: Compared with CD4+, CD8+ T cells on average had more expanded clones.

The CDR3 covers 15 residues. Between the trimmed V and J ends, which lost 0 bases and 6 bases, there was a span of 14 bases. Germline-derived CDR1 and CDR2 are LGHNA and YSLEER. Measured with immunoSEQ multiplex PCR; TCRdb has only the in-frame clones, and not every one. The sample yields 60,000 or so clones, 90% to 95% seen once. Notes on this clone: Its cognate antigen is unknown.

The V gene is TRBV4-3, the J gene TRBJ1-1; D remains unclear. This material consisted of CD4+ or CD8+ T cells sorted from blood, taken in a trial of the OX40 agonist ivuxolimab. The source is an adult with an advanced solid tumor such as melanoma, head and neck, liver or kidney cancer. For the CDR3, the DNA is TGCGCCAGCAGCCAAGATACCGGCAGGTCCTCTGAAGCTTTCTTT. Translating it yields CASSQDTGRSSEAFF.